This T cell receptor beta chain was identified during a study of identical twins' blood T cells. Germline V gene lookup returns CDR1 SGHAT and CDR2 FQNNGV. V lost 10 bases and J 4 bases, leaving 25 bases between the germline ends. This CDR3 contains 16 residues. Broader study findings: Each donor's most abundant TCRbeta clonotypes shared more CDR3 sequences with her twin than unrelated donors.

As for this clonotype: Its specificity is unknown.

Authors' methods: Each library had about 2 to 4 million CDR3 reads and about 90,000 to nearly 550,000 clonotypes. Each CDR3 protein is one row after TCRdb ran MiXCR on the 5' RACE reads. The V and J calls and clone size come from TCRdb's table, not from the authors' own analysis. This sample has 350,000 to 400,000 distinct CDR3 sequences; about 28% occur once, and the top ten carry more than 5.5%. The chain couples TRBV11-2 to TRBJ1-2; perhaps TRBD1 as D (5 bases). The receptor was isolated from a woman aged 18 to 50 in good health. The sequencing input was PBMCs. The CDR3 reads CAIPLLFEGLGYGYTF. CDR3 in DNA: TGTGCCATCCCCCTCCTGTTCGAGGGGTTGGGCTATGGCTACACCTTC.